The text below deals with one T cell receptor (beta chain). Its antigen is currently unknown. The data originate from a study of human T cells and chemical hapten exposure. Study-level findings and limits: TCRs above 1 in 1000 frequency stayed constant with DPC sensitization.

Time point reported: patch test 3, about 24 weeks after DPC sensitization. Specified treatment: therapeutic diphenylcyclopropenone sensitization with weekly scalp DPC. Germline V gene lookup returns CDR1 LGHNA and CDR2 YSLEER. V shed 0 bases, J shed 4 bases, and the junction held 6 bases outside the gene matches. The CDR3 is 17 amino acids. Unique molecular identifiers were affixed to discrete cDNA molecules within the library. Via MiXCR, TCRdb re-called the RACE reads, giving one row per CDR3 protein. The sample lists 97,000 or so distinct CDR3 sequences, 25% to 30% seen once, with about 9.4% in the top ten.

This receptor was taken from a man aged 40-49 years with alopecia areata. Some clones in this sample may be carry-over from other donors' samples. The rearrangement uses TRBV4-3 and TRBJ2-1, with 10 bases identical to TRBD1. Source: whole blood, taken in connection with sensitization to the hapten diphenylcyclopropenone (DPC). The CDR3 coding sequence is TGCGCCAGCAGCCAAGATGGCGGGACAGGGGCATACAATGAGCAGTTCTTC. It is translated as CASSQDGGTGAYNEQFF.